What follows are 23 T cell receptor beta chains derived from one specimen sequenced in a study of identical twins. Using its own MiXCR run on the 5' RACE reads, TCRdb lists one record per CDR3 protein. The repertoire holds about 890,000 distinct CDR3 sequences, with 9% to 15% as singletons. The data also belong to a second study, concerning yellow fever vaccine responses in identical twins.

Input material: PBMCs. The source is a woman between 18 and 29 years old in good health.

A single count supports this clonotype. The chain employs TRBV20-1 and TRBJ2-1; 13 bases match TRBD2. V shed 5 bases and J 6 bases; nucleotides not matched to a gene: 10. The germline V gene has CDR1 DFQATT and CDR2 SNEGSKA (reference sequence). This CDR3 is 16 amino acids long. The CDR3 DNA reads as TGCAGTGCTCCCGCTCGACTAGCGGGGGGCTCCAATGAGCAGTTCTTC. It encodes CSAPARLAGGSNEQFF.

This clonotype was detected ten times or more. V usage is TRBV5-1 and J usage is TRBJ2-1; no definite D call. This CDR3 is 12 amino acids long. Germline lookup yields CDR1 SGHRS and CDR2 YFSETQ. V was clipped by 3 bases and J by 1 base, with 2 bases between them. As DNA, the CDR3 is TGCGCCAGCAGCTGGTCCTACAATGAGCAGTTCTTC. This codes for CASSWSYNEQFF.

This clonotype was observed a few times. One base away lies a much larger clone, so this may be a sequencing read error. The chain couples TRBV28 to TRBJ2-3; D call uncertain. The CDR3 totals 12 residues. V was trimmed by 6 bases and J by 10 bases, leaving 14 bases between them. CDR1 is MDHEN and CDR2 is SYDVKM in the germline V gene. The CDR3 DNA reads TGTGCCAGCAGCCTTTCCATGGGTGCGCAGTATTTT. The encoded protein is CASSLSMGAQYF.

This chain connects TRBV15 to TRBJ2-7; D call uncertain. The CDR3 contains 12 residues. Trimming stripped 1 base from V and 6 bases from J, with 7 bases between. Germline lookup yields CDR1 LNHNV and CDR2 YYDKDF (reference sequence). In DNA, the CDR3 is TGTGCCACCAGCAGAGCTGAAGGCGAGCAGTACGTC. Encoded protein: CATSRAEGEQYV.

There are many counts of this clonotype. This chain connects TRBV4-2 to TRBJ2-1; TRBD2 matches 14 bases. The CDR3 spans 16 residues. The V segment lost 0 bases and the J segment 9 bases; nucleotides outside the gene matches: 4. The V gene's germline CDR1 is LGHNA and CDR2 YNFKEQ. CDR3 bases: TGTGCCAGCAGCCAAGAGACTAGCGGGGGGGCCTCTGAGCAGTTCTTC. This codes for CASSQETSGGASEQFF.

The V gene is TRBV4-2, the J gene TRBJ2-2, with 9 bases matching TRBD1. From germline, CDR1 is LGHNA and CDR2 YNFKEQ. The ends lost 0 bases at V and 7 bases at J; junction bases unmatched: 3. The CDR3 length is 15 residues. The DNA of the CDR3 is TGTGCCAGCAGCCAAGAAACAGGGGGCGGCGGGGAGCTGTTTTTT. This encodes CASSQETGGGGELFF.

This clonotype turned up a few times. CDR3 nucleotides: TGTGCCATCAGTGATACAGGGATCTTGACTAACTATGGCTACACCTTC. It specifies CAISDTGILTNYGYTF. V is TRBV10-3 and J is TRBJ1-2; a possible D gene is TRBD1 (6 bases). V lost 3 bases and J lost 0, with 14 bases in between. CDR1 and CDR2 from the germline V gene are ENHRY and SYGVKD. This CDR3 spans 16 amino acids.

The chain employs TRBV6-2 or TRBV6-3 and TRBJ2-4; a possible D gene is TRBD1 (6 bases). The ends were cut back, 3 bases at V and 4 bases at J, with 13 bases in the middle. This CDR3 region has 15 residues. Germline CDR1 and CDR2: MNHEY and SVGEGT. The CDR3 DNA follows: TGTGCCAGCAGTTATCCCGGGACACAAAAAAACATTCAGTACTTC. Translated, it gives CASSYPGTQKNIQYF.

The CDR3 DNA sequence: TGTGCCAGTAGCTTCTGGACGGGAGAAGAGACCCAGTACTTC. This translates into CASSFWTGEETQYF. V gene TRBV19 combines with J gene TRBJ2-5, with a weak D call TRBD2 (6 bases). Trimming cost V 6 bases and J 3 bases, with 14 bases left between them. The CDR3 is made up of 14 amino acids. Germline values: CDR1 LNHDA, CDR2 SQIVND (reference sequence).

This clonotype turned up a few times. V usage is TRBV15 and J usage is TRBJ2-5; D may be TRBD2 (5 bases). The CDR3 runs 13 residues. Germline assignment: CDR1 LNHNV and CDR2 YYDKDF (reference sequence). The V end was cut by 1 base, the J end by 2 bases, with 5 bases between. CDR3 loop: CATSRGGQETQYF. The CDR3 region has the DNA TGTGCCACCAGCAGAGGCGGGCAAGAGACCCAGTACTTC.

This rearrangement joins TRBV12-3 or TRBV12-4 to TRBJ1-5; TRBD1 matches at 7 bases. Trimming took 11 bases from V and 0 from J; bases not matched to a gene: 22. The CDR3 contains 19 residues. CDR3 DNA sequence: TGTGCCTGCTGTTTAACGGGCAGGGGGTTACAGTATAGCAATCAGCCCCAGCATTTT. It codes for CACCLTGRGLQYSNQPQHF.

This chain uses TRBV20-1 with TRBJ1-4, with 7 nucleotides matching TRBD1. The CDR3 loop spans 13 amino acids. With 4 bases clipped from V and 3 bases from J, the junction kept 2 bases outside the gene matches. From germline, CDR1 is DFQATT and CDR2 SNEGSKA (reference sequence). The CDR3 sequence: CSAIGTANEKLFF. The CDR3 nucleotides read TGCAGTGCTATCGGGACAGCTAATGAAAAACTGTTTTTT.

The chain recombines TRBV12-3 or TRBV12-4 with TRBJ2-5; maybe TRBD2 (7 bases). Trimming removed 3 bases at V and 4 bases at J, with 15 bases between. The CDR3 loop spans 15 amino acids. The CDR3 nucleotides are TGTGCCAGCAGTTTCCGGACGGGGGGCCTAGAGACCCAGTACTTC. Translated, it gives CASSFRTGGLETQYF.

This chain links TRBV12-3 or TRBV12-4 with TRBJ2-1; 8 bases match TRBD2. The ends lost 11 bases at V and 1 base at J; junction bases unmatched: 19. This CDR3 comprises 18 residues. The CDR3 region is CACCLGFELAVSYNEQFF. CDR3 coding DNA: TGTGCCTGCTGTTTAGGTTTTGAACTAGCGGTTTCCTACAATGAGCAGTTCTTC.

The chain is built from TRBV5-1 and TRBJ2-2; possible D gene TRBD2, 6 bases. Germline-derived CDR1 and CDR2 are SGHRS and YFSETQ. V was cut by 7 bases and J by 1 base, with 17 bases left in between. The CDR3 has 16 amino acids. Written as DNA, the CDR3 is TGCGCCAGCCAGGGCCAACTAGCAATGAACACCGGGGAGCTGTTTTTT. This encodes CASQGQLAMNTGELFF.

This clonotype has a handful of counts. This chain joins TRBV5-5 and TRBJ2-5; 7 nucleotides line up with TRBD2. V lost 4 bases, J lost 1 base, and 4 bases stayed unmatched. The CDR3 totals 14 residues. Germline-derived CDR1 and CDR2 are SGHKS and YYEKEE (reference sequence). The CDR3 region is CASSPLAAQETQYF. The CDR3, as DNA: TGTGCCAGCAGCCCGCTAGCGGCCCAAGAGACCCAGTACTTC.

This clonotype has at least ten counts. The chain couples TRBV29-1 to TRBJ2-7, with 7 nucleotides matching TRBD1. Trimming removed 3 bases from V and 2 bases from J; junction bases left unmatched: 13. In germline, CDR1 is SQVTM, CDR2 ANQGSEA. CDR3 length equals 16 residues. CDR3 in amino acids: CSVEASRQGRAYEQYF. CDR3 nucleotides: TGCAGCGTTGAGGCTTCCCGACAGGGTAGGGCCTACGAGCAGTACTTC.

This sequence joins TRBV12-3 or TRBV12-4 and TRBJ1-1; tentatively, D is TRBD1 (5 bases). The V end lost 2 bases, the J end lost 4 bases, and 17 bases lay between the germline ends. The CDR3 totals 16 residues. The CDR3 region is CASSLPRVGGRTEAFF. The CDR3 DNA reads TGTGCCAGCAGTTTACCCAGGGTAGGTGGTCGCACTGAAGCTTTCTTT.

The chain joins TRBV19 to TRBJ2-1; D call uncertain. Trimming took off 3 bases at V and 10 bases at J, with 13 bases between the two ends. The CDR3 totals 13 residues. The germline V gene encodes CDR1 LNHDA and CDR2 SQIVND (reference sequence). The CDR3 sequence is CASSIRLNREQFF. As DNA, the CDR3 is TGTGCCAGTAGTATCAGACTTAATCGAGAGCAGTTCTTC.

The rearrangement uses TRBV19 and TRBJ2-3; TRBD2 matches 9 bases. Looked up from germline, CDR1 is LNHDA and CDR2 is SQIVND (reference sequence). There are 14 residues in the CDR3. V lost 4 bases to trimming and J lost 3 bases; unmatched junction nucleotides: 2. CDR3 sequence: CASSRGLATDTQYF. CDR3 in DNA: TGTGCCAGTAGTAGAGGACTAGCGACAGATACGCAGTATTTT.

This clonotype was observed a few times. The V and J genes are TRBV15 and TRBJ1-2; D perhaps matches TRBD1 (6 bases). The germline V and J ends were trimmed by 0 bases and 4 bases, with 24 bases remaining between them. The CDR3 totals 19 residues. Germline assignment: CDR1 LNHNV and CDR2 YYDKDF (reference sequence). CDR3 sequence reads: CATSRDFLIGGRKGYGYTF. In DNA, the CDR3 is TGTGCCACCAGCAGAGATTTCTTAATAGGGGGAAGGAAAGGCTATGGCTACACCTTC.

The sample holds a few counts of this clonotype. The V and J genes are TRBV27 and TRBJ2-1; 7 nucleotides agree with TRBD2. Germline values: CDR1 MNHEY, CDR2 SMNVEV (reference sequence). CDR3 length equals 15 residues. J lost 1 base, V lost 8 bases, and 8 bases had no gene match. CDR3 sequence (DNA): TGTGCCAGCGGATACGGGAGGTCATCCTACAATGAGCAGTTCTTC. Translated: CASGYGRSSYNEQFF.

This clonotype was recorded at least ten times. The chain employs TRBV12-3 or TRBV12-4 and TRBJ2-1, with D hard to call. The germline V and J ends were trimmed by 3 bases and 0 bases, with 9 bases remaining between them. This CDR3 contains 15 residues. This CDR3 reads CASSFSRSSYNEQFF. As DNA, the CDR3 is TGTGCCAGCAGTTTTTCCCGGAGCTCCTACAATGAGCAGTTCTTC.